This T cell receptor beta chain is drawn from a study of human thymus T cells. Trimming stripped 2 bases from V and 3 bases from J, with 13 bases between. CDR1 is LNHNV, CDR2 YYDKDF, per germline (reference sequence). This CDR3 region has 15 residues. Obtained as resections during corrective heart surgery, the thymus tissue was then studied. Some clones are missing from TCRdb's copy, which holds only in-frame ones; the method was immunoSEQ multiplex PCR. The data show 75,000 to 90,000 clones, 90% to 98% seen once. The sequenced material came from thymus tissue. This TCR came from a boy in the first two years of life with a congenital heart defect but otherwise immunologically healthy. This chain uses TRBV15 with TRBJ1-2, with no clear D. The CDR3 reads CATSRPNGRDYGYTF. Here the CDR3 DNA reads TGTGCCACCAGCAGACCCAACGGACGGGACTATGGCTACACCTTC.